One sample yielded the 22 T cell receptor beta chains listed below, sequenced in a study of T cell clonality in common variable immunodeficiency. This table comes from immunoSEQ multiplex PCR, and its TCRdb copy is limited to in-frame clones, with some not included. This sample comprises 50,000 to 60,000 clones, none seen once only. The specimen sequenced was peripheral blood mononuclear cells. The receptors shown here come from a person between 18 and 69 years old in good health.

Notes on this clone: The CDR3 end lies 3 residues beyond the end of the read and is filled in from the germline J gene. V is TRBV7-8 and J is TRBJ2-7; 13 nucleotides match TRBD2. Germline V gene data show CDR1 as SGHVS and CDR2 as FQNEAQ. This CDR3 is 18 amino acids long. Trimming at V came to 4 bases and at J to 2 bases, leaving 11 bases not matched to a gene. Here the CDR3 reads CASSYGYLGLAGAYEQYF. CDR3 DNA (partial): TGTGCCAGCAGCTACGGCTACCTCGGACTAGCGGGAGCCTACGAG. The full variable domain, with the rest looked up from reference TRBV7-8 and TRBJ2-7, is GAGVSQSPRYKVAKRGQDVALRCDPISGHVSLFWYQQALGQGPEFLTYFQNEAQLDKSGLPSDRFFAERPEGSVSTLKIQRTQQEDSAVYLCASSYGYLGLAGAYEQYFGPGTRLTVT.

This clone was seen repeatedly, ten times or more. The CDR3 is cut off 3 residues early in the read; its end comes from the germline J gene. The chain employs TRBV7-6 and TRBJ1-2; D gene unclear. V lost 5 bases to trimming and J lost 0 bases, with 13 bases between them. The CDR3 contains 15 residues. Germline V gene data show CDR1 as SGHVS and CDR2 as FNYEAQ. The CDR3 protein is CASSPIAQANYGYTF. CDR3 DNA, as far as it was read: TGTGCCAGCAGCCCCATAGCACAAGCTAACTATGGC.

The CDR3 is CASSHIAGAIGEQYF. The DNA read from the CDR3 is TGTGCCAGCAGCCACATAGCGGGGGCCATTGGCGAG. The V and J genes are TRBV5-8 and TRBJ2-7, with 9 bases aligning to TRBD2. The read stops 3 residues short of the end of the CDR3; the missing end is completed from the germline J gene. The V gene's germline CDR1 is SGHTS and CDR2 YDEGEE. J was trimmed by 6 bases and V by 4 bases; bases with no gene match: 11. The CDR3 spans 15 residues. The variable domain in full, with the rest retrieved from reference TRBV5-8 and TRBJ2-7, is EAGVTQSPTHLIKTRGQQATLRCSPISGHTSVYWYQQALGLGLQFLLWYDEGEERNRGNFPPRFSGRQFPNYSSELNVNALELEDSALYLCASSHIAGAIGEQYFGPGTRLTVT.

This clone was observed many times. The CDR3 end is not reached by the read, which stops 3 residues before it; the germline J gene fills it in. The chain uses TRBV6-2 or TRBV6-3 and TRBJ2-7, with TRBD2 identical over 10 bases. The CDR3 totals 16 residues. Germline CDR1 is MNHEY and CDR2 is SVGEGT. Trimming cost V 4 bases and J 2 bases; bases outside gene matches: 8. The CDR3 is CASSSPSGRATYEQYF. The sequenced CDR3 bases are TGTGCCAGCAGTTCCCCGAGCGGGAGGGCTACCTACGAG.

This clone was found many times. The read stops 3 residues short of the end of the CDR3; the missing end is completed from the germline J gene. The rearrangement links TRBV20-1 to TRBJ2-1; the match to TRBD1 covers 8 bases. This CDR3 is built from 16 residues. Unmatched junction bases numbered 11, after V lost 1 base and J lost 6 bases. Germline-derived CDR1 and CDR2 are DFQATT and SNEGSKA (reference sequence). The sequenced CDR3 bases are TGCAGTGCTAGAGGTCAGACAGGGGAGGCCATCAATGAG. Protein: CSARGQTGEAINE. Given in full, the CDR3 is CSARGQTGEAINEQFF.

This clone was detected ten times or more. A junction end diverges from the germline sequence, so it may reflect a read error. The read ends 3 residues before the CDR3 terminus; that terminus is restored from the germline J gene. The chain joins TRBV4-2 to TRBJ2-6, with TRBD1 identical over 7 bases. The CDR3 is made up of 17 amino acids. CDR1 is LGHNA and CDR2 is YNFKEQ in the germline V gene. CDR3 region: CASSQQGSISGANVLTF. The CDR3 DNA, read in part, is TGCGCCAGCAGCCAACAGGGGTCTATATCTGGGGCCAACGTC.

This clone was detected many times. The CDR3 end falls 3 residues outside the read, so it is completed with the germline J gene. The chain combines TRBV20-1 with TRBJ2-7, with 8 bases fitting TRBD1. Germline trimming cut 2 bases from V and 1 base from J; bases unmatched to any gene: 19. This CDR3 comprises 19 residues. Germline lookup yields CDR1 DFQATT and CDR2 SNEGSKA (reference sequence). CDR3 amino acids: CSARLDRASFAGKSYEQYF. The DNA read from the CDR3 is TGCAGTGCTAGATTGGACAGGGCAAGTTTCGCGGGAAAGTCCTACGAG.

A remark on this clone: The read is 3 residues too short to cover the CDR3 end, so that end is filled in from the germline J gene. This chain uses TRBV20-1 with TRBJ1-4; no definite D call. Germline CDR1 and CDR2: DFQATT and SNEGSKA (reference sequence). Trimming stripped 1 base from V and 5 bases from J, with 20 bases between. This CDR3 spans 17 amino acids. The sequenced CDR3 bases are TGCAGTGCTAGAGGGACTGAAGGAAGCCGCCTCAATGAAAAA. Translated: CSARGTEGSRLNEK. The full-length CDR3 reads as CSARGTEGSRLNEKLFF.

This clone was counted ten times or more. The read terminates 3 residues before the CDR3 end, so the remaining end is supplied by the germline J gene. The chain employs TRBV5-1 and TRBJ1-1; D may be TRBD1 (6 bases). The CDR3 has 14 amino acids. Germline-derived CDR1 and CDR2 are SGHRS and YFSETQ. Trimming took 3 bases from V and 3 from J, leaving 12 bases between them. The part of the CDR3 DNA that was read is TGCGCCAGCAGCTCGATGACAGGTTACACTGAA. Translated: CASSSMTGYTE. The CDR3 as a whole reads CASSSMTGYTEAFF.

Ten or more counts support this clone. Read sequence stops 3 residues before the CDR3 end, and the germline J gene provides the missing end. J is TRBJ1-1 and V is TRBV5-1; D might be TRBD1 (5 bases). Per the germline V gene, CDR1 is SGHRS and CDR2 is YFSETQ. Trimming removed 3 bases from V and 6 bases from J, with 18 bases in between. The CDR3 is 15 amino acids. CDR3 bases read: TGCGCCAGCAGCTCCTCGGGGGGTGGGTATGCTGAA. This translates into CASSSSGGGYAE. The CDR3 reads in full as CASSSSGGGYAEAFF.

This clone was seen ten or more times. The read terminates 3 residues ahead of where the CDR3 ends, so the germline J gene completes it. V is TRBV2 and J is TRBJ2-5, with TRBD2 identical over 9 bases. The CDR3 loop spans 16 amino acids. The V and J ends lost 1 base and 2 bases, in that order; junction bases with no gene match: 5. The germline gives CDR1 SNHLY, CDR2 FYNNEI. The sequenced part of the CDR3 DNA is TGTGCCAGCAGTGAAGAGGCGGGGGGGATTCAAGAGACC. Residues: CASSEEAGGIQET. The CDR3, in full, reads CASSEEAGGIQETQYF. The whole variable domain, remainder taken from reference TRBV2 and TRBJ2-5, is EPEVTQTPSHQVTQMGQEVILRCVPISNHLYFYWYRQILGQKVEFLVSFYNNEISEKSEIFDDQFSVERPDGSNFTLKIRSTKLEDSAMYFCASSEEAGGIQETQYFGPGTRLLVL.

At least ten counts were recorded for this clone. The CDR3 end is not reached by the read, which stops 3 residues before it; the germline J gene fills it in. This rearrangement joins TRBV7-3 to TRBJ2-5; 12 nucleotides line up with TRBD2. CDR3 length equals 17 residues. V lost 6 bases to trimming and J lost 5 bases; unmatched junction nucleotides: 13. Looked up from germline, CDR1 is SGHTA and CDR2 is FQGTGA. CDR3 protein: CASSPYGSSGRGETQYF. CDR3 bases read: TGTGCCAGCAGTCCGTATGGCTCTAGCGGGAGGGGGGAGACC.

On this clone itself: A much larger clone differs by one base, so this may be a read error. The read comes to an end 3 residues before the CDR3 does, leaving the germline J gene to fill in the end. V gene TRBV5-1 combines with J gene TRBJ2-3, with 10 bases lining up with TRBD2. The CDR3 spans 15 residues. The ends lost 2 bases at V and 6 bases at J; junction bases unmatched: 6. The germline V gene has CDR1 SGHRS and CDR2 YFSETQ. The CDR3 bases that were read are TGCGCCAGCAGCTTAACGCTAGCGGGAGCGGATACG. Amino acid sequence: CASSLTLAGADT. The full CDR3 protein is CASSLTLAGADTQYF.

This clone appeared a few times. The CDR3 is cut off 3 residues early in the read; its end comes from the germline J gene. J is TRBJ2-1 and V is TRBV19, with 8 positions matching TRBD1. With 3 bases clipped from V and 4 bases from J, the junction kept 5 bases outside the gene matches. The germline CDR1 and CDR2 sequences are LNHDA and SQIVND (reference sequence). The CDR3 runs to 15 residues. Partial CDR3 DNA: TGTGCCAGTAGTATGGCACAGGGGGGATACAATGAG. It is translated as CASSMAQGGYNE. The full CDR3 sequence reads CASSMAQGGYNEQFF. The variable domain in full, completed from reference TRBV19 and TRBJ2-1, reads DGGITQSPKYLFRKEGQNVTLSCEQNLNHDAMYWYRQDPGQGLRLIYYSQIVNDFQKGDIAEGYSVSREKKESFPLTVTSAQKNPTAFYLCASSMAQGGYNEQFFGPGTRLTVL.

Ten or more counts support this clone. The read halts 3 residues ahead of the CDR3 end, with the missing end drawn from the germline J gene. Other nucleotide sequences from this sample produce the same CDR3. The chain employs TRBV20-1 and TRBJ1-5; D is possibly TRBD1 (5 bases). V lost 5 bases and J lost 6, with 11 bases in between. Germline lookup yields CDR1 DFQATT and CDR2 SNEGSKA (reference sequence). The CDR3 extends over 12 amino acids. This CDR3 is CSASRVSQPQHF. CDR3 DNA, as far as it was read: TGCAGTGCTTCCAGGGTTTCTCAGCCC.

This clone was recorded at least ten times. The read ends 3 residues early relative to the CDR3; the germline J gene fills the gap. J is TRBJ2-1 and V is TRBV19; TRBD1 aligns across 10 bases. The V gene's germline CDR1 is LNHDA and CDR2 SQIVND (reference sequence). The CDR3 is 16 residues long. The V and J ends lost 10 bases and 7 bases, in that order; junction bases with no gene match: 16. Incomplete CDR3 DNA: TGTGCCACCTCGCGGGACAGGGGTCCTACGGGGAATGAG. Protein product: CATSRDRGPTGNE. The CDR3 as a whole reads CATSRDRGPTGNEQFF.

This clone occurred many times. The read ends 3 residues shy of where the CDR3 ends; the end is completed using the germline J gene. The genes are TRBV30 and TRBJ1-5, with D possibly matching TRBD1 (5 bases). The V gene's germline CDR1 is GTSNPN and CDR2 SVGIG (reference sequence). The CDR3 length is 13 residues. The V gene lost 5 bases and the J gene lost 3 bases, with 11 bases spanning the gap. CDR3 DNA, as far as it was read: TGTGCCTGGGGTTCAGGGTTCAATCAGCCC. It codes for CAWGSGFNQP. The whole CDR3 sequence reads CAWGSGFNQPQHF.

Points on this clone: The read is 3 residues too short to cover the CDR3 end, so that end is filled in from the germline J gene. V gene TRBV19 combines with J gene TRBJ2-3; unclear D gene. The CDR3 runs 15 residues. In germline, CDR1 is LNHDA, CDR2 SQIVND (reference sequence). The CDR3 sequence is CASSIAPGIGETQYF. The CDR3 bases that were read are TGTGCCAGTAGTATAGCCCCGGGTATAGGCGAGACG.

Ten or more counts support this clone. Read coverage stops 3 residues before the CDR3 terminus; the germline J gene supplies the remainder. This chain links TRBV19 with TRBJ2-1; 9 bases align to TRBD2. Germline V gene sequence: CDR1 LNHDA, CDR2 SQIVND (reference sequence). The CDR3 consists of 14 residues. CDR3 region: CASSGDNSYNEQFF. The CDR3 DNA, read in part, is TGTGCTTCTAGCGGGGACAACTCCTACAATGAG.

There are many counts of this clone. Read coverage stops 3 residues before the CDR3 terminus; the germline J gene supplies the remainder. The V call is TRBV18, the J call TRBJ2-5, with 8 bases that match TRBD2. In germline, CDR1 is KGHSH, CDR2 LQKENI. This CDR3 spans 18 amino acids. The J segment lost 2 bases and the V segment lost 1 base, leaving 12 bases of the junction unmatched. The chain's CDR3 is CASSPQSVGVAGQETQYF. The part of the CDR3 DNA that was read is TGTGCCAGCTCACCACAATCTGTCGGGGTAGCGGGACAAGAGACC.

Many counts were recorded for this clone. The read comes to an end 3 residues before the CDR3 does, leaving the germline J gene to fill in the end. V and J are TRBV9 and TRBJ2-5; possibly TRBD2 for D (6 bases). CDR1 is SGDLS, CDR2 YYNGEE, per germline. The V end was cut by 0 bases, the J end by 2 bases, with 14 bases between. The length of the CDR3 is 16 residues. The CDR3: CASSVDRGGVQETQYF. The DNA read from the CDR3 is TGTGCCAGCAGCGTAGATCGGGGCGGGGTACAAGAGACC.

This clone was picked up many times. The read ends 3 residues early relative to the CDR3; the germline J gene fills the gap. The gene calls are TRBV18 and TRBJ2-1; D is perhaps TRBD2 (5 bases). Trimming removed 3 bases from V and 5 bases from J, with 20 bases in between. The CDR3 sequence is 17 residues long. Germline CDR1 KGHSH, CDR2 LQKENI. The CDR3 protein is CASSPRAAVGFNNEQFF. The CDR3 bases that were read are TGTGCCAGCTCACCTCGGGCAGCGGTGGGATTTAACAATGAG.